The TCR beta chain described here comes from a study of T cell responses to AZD1222 COVID-19 vaccine. Study-wide points: Spike-wide vaccine-associated CD4 TCRs dominated at 160-218 and 743-854. Compared with day 0, the breadth and depth of the Spike-specific TCR repertoire rose significantly after two doses of AZD1222. Only a handful of individuals given AZD1222 were seropositive at baseline.

V was pared by 3 bases and J by 0 bases, with 16 bases between. The CDR3 is 16 amino acids. Per germline, CDR1 SGHNT and CDR2 YYREEE (reference sequence). For this clone: Its target is unknown.

The repertoire was sequenced with immunoSEQ multiplex PCR; TCRdb's copy has only in-frame clones and lacks some. The data show some 110,000 clones, around 88% seen once. This material consisted of peripheral blood, taken 28 days after the second AZD1222 dose. This clonotype originated in an adult who received the AZD1222 COVID-19 vaccine. The rearrangement uses TRBV5-4 and TRBJ2-7; D gene ambiguous. Here the CDR3 reads CASSWGGGAISYEQYF. The CDR3 DNA follows: TGTGCCAGCAGCTGGGGTGGTGGAGCCATCTCCTACGAGCAGTACTTC.